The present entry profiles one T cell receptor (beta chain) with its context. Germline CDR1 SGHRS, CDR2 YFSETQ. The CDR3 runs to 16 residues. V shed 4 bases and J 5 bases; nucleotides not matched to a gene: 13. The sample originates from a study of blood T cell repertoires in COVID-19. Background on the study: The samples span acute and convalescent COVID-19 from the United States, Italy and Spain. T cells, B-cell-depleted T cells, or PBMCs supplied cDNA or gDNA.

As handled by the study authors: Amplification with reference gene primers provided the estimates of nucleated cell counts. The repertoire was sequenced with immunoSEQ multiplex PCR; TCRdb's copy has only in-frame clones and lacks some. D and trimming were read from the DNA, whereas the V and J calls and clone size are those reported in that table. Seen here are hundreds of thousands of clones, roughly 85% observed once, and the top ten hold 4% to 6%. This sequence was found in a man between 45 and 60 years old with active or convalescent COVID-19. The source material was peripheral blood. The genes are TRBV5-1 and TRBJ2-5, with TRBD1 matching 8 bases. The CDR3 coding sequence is TGCGCCAGCAGCCCACCTCTCCAGGGGGCGAGGGAGACCCAGTACTTC. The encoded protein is CASSPPLQGARETQYF.